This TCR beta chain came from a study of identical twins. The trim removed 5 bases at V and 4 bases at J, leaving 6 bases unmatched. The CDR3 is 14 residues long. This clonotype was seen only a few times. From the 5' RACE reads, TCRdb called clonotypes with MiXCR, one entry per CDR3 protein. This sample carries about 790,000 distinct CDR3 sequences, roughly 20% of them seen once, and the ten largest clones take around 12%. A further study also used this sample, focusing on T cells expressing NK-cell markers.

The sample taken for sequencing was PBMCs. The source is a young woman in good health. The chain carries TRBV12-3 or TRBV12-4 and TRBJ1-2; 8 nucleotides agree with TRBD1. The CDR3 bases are TGTGCCAGCAGTCCGAGGACAGGGATCTATGGCTACACCTTC. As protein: CASSPRTGIYGYTF.